The present TCR beta chain was sequenced within a study of control samples from healthy donors and cancer patients. Sequencing was performed with immunoSEQ multiplex PCR; in TCRdb, only in-frame clones are kept and a portion is missing. The sample holds about 130,000 clones, about nine tenths seen once. With V trimmed by 5 bases and J by 6 bases, 8 bases remained unmatched. The CDR3 sequence is 16 residues long. Germline loops: CDR1 SGHDT, CDR2 YYEEEE. The receptor was derived from a young man in good health. Sequences were obtained from blood. The chain combines TRBV5-6 with TRBJ2-1; 13 bases are shared with TRBD2. The DNA of the CDR3 is TGTGCCAGCAGGGCTCTACTAGCGGGGGGGCTCAATGAGCAGTTCTTC. Encoded protein: CASRALLAGGLNEQFF. The whole variable domain, filled in from reference TRBV5-6 and TRBJ2-1, reads DAGVTQSPTHLIKTRGQQVTLRCSPKSGHDTVSWYQQALGQGPQFIFQYYEEEERQRGNFPDRFSGHQFPNYSSELNVNALLLGDSALYLCASRALLAGGLNEQFFGPGTRLTVL.